The clone carrying this T cell receptor beta chain was counted between two and nine times. Its antigen remains unidentified. The PCR employed 60 Vbeta primers together with 13 Jbeta primers. Produced via immunoSEQ multiplex PCR; TCRdb's table is partial and in-frame only. This sample has 150,000 to 250,000 clones; over 75% occur once, and the top ten carry about 2%. This specimen comes from a study of cytomegalovirus exposure and HLA in healthy donors. Whole-study context: In terms of ancestry, the Caucasian-associated cluster contained about four fifths of the approximately 400 genotyped donors. Regarding the study as a whole: An analysis that came later showed most CMV-associated TCR beta chains appearing HLA-restricted. In a later analysis, common viral pathogens appeared linked to several of the most significant clusters. For most subjects, TCR beta sequences were reported to predict HLA-A and HLA-B alleles with accuracy.

With 2 bases removed from V and 9 bases from J, the gap between germline ends came to 8 bases. Germline V gene data show CDR1 as MDHEN and CDR2 as SYDVKM. CDR3 length equals 12 residues. This TCR was sampled from a woman aged 50 to 65 in good health and CMV-seronegative. Sequenced sample: PBMCs. The chain joins TRBV28 to TRBJ1-3; D is undetermined. This CDR3 reads CASSLLFGTIYF. Written as DNA, the CDR3 is TGTGCCAGCAGTTTACTTTTCGGCACCATATATTTT.